This paragraph covers one TCR beta chain sequence. The sample is drawn from a study of Ad26.COV2.S vaccination and SARS-CoV-2 variants. Using immunoSEQ multiplex PCR, the repertoire was profiled, and TCRdb retains in-frame clones only, with some absent. The sample lists approximately 400,000 clones; 90% to 95% were seen once. The V gene's germline CDR1 is SGHVS and CDR2 FQNEAQ. Trimming stripped 4 bases from V and 5 bases from J, with 15 bases between. This CDR3 region has 14 residues. The chain employs TRBV7-8 and TRBJ2-7, with no clear D. This specimen was peripheral blood, taken after recovery from COVID-19. The receptor comes from a human donor who had recovered from COVID-19. CDR3 nucleotide sequence: TGTGCCAGCAGCTCCTCGGTGCTAGAACACGAGCAGTACTTC. Protein sequence: CASSSSVLEHEQYF.